This T cell receptor beta chain appears in the sequencing data of a study of shared clonotypes between healthy human individuals. General observations from the study: Investigators expected sequencing depth to affect clonotype sharing among donors. The study generally estimated greater richness for naive than memory subsets.

Germline-derived CDR1 and CDR2 are SGHVS and FNYEAQ. Trimming took 5 bases from V and 11 from J, leaving 12 bases between them. This CDR3 is 12 amino acids long. Naive CD8 cells, CD45RO-negative and positively selected for CCR7, excluded terminally differentiated effector memory CD45RA+ cells. Donors included only healthy HIV-negative adults lacking recent acute infections or vaccinations. As concerns this clone: As yet, its antigen is unknown.

The authors' processing: ImmunoSEQ output held junction-only sequences without quality scores, so filtering differed. Generated by immunoSEQ multiplex PCR, the TCRdb table keeps only in-frame clones and is missing some. D and trimming come from the DNA, and the V and J calls and clone size come from that table. The sample has millions of clones; more than 85% are singletons. The receptor's source is a man aged 18 to 35 in good health. Some clones in this sample may be carry-over from other donors' samples. Source material: naive CD8+ T cells from PBMCs. The J gene is TRBJ2-2, the V gene TRBV7-6; TRBD1 or TRBD2 may be the D gene (5 bases each). CDR3 amino acids: CASSPTGPELFF. In nucleotides, the CDR3 is TGTGCCAGCAGCCCCACGGGACCTGAGCTGTTTTTT. Full variable domain (rest looked up from reference TRBV7-6 and TRBJ2-2): GAGVSQSPRYKVTKRGQDVALRCDPISGHVSLYWYRQALGQGPEFLTYFNYEAQQDKSGLPNDRFSAERPEGSISTLTIQRTEQRDSAMYRCASSPTGPELFFGEGSRLTVL.